The 31 T cell receptor beta chains below were found in one sample sequenced in a study of T-cell reconstitution after alpha-beta-depleted transplantation in children. Unique molecular identifiers were incorporated during preparation of the TCRbeta library. TCRdb called the PCR reads again in MiXCR, with one record for every CDR3 protein. The sample consists of about 980,000 distinct CDR3 sequences, around 30% of them appearing once. The source was PBMCs, mostly from graft donor cells, collected 360 days after TCRalphabeta/CD19-depleted stem cell transplant. The receptors come from a boy younger than two who had a stem cell transplant for SCID, so the T cells may come from the graft donor.

The chain combines TRBV5-1 with TRBJ1-3; a possible D gene is TRBD1 (6 bases). CDR3 length: 15 amino acids. Trimming removed 0 bases at V and 0 bases at J, with 7 bases between. The germline CDR1 and CDR2 sequences are SGHRS and YFSETQ. The CDR3 nucleotides are TGCGCCAGCAGCTTGGGGGACACCTCTGGAAACACCATATATTTT. Its translation: CASSLGDTSGNTIYF.

V usage is TRBV10-2 and J usage is TRBJ2-4; D perhaps matches TRBD2 (7 bases). Germline CDR1 WSHSY, CDR2 SAAADI. Trimming stripped 1 base from V and 2 bases from J, with 21 bases between. The CDR3 loop spans 19 amino acids. CDR3 DNA: TGCGCCAGCAGTGAGTTGGGGGGGAGTCAGGGGATATCCAAAAACATTCAGTACTTC. Its protein is CASSELGGSQGISKNIQYF.

This chain links TRBV4-2 with TRBJ2-3; D is unclear. Per the germline V gene, CDR1 is LGHNA and CDR2 is YNFKEQ. The V end lost 8 bases, the J end lost 2 bases, and 14 bases lay between the germline ends. CDR3 length: 14 amino acids. The CDR3 DNA is TGTGCCAGCGGGCACGTCTCCGACACAGATACGCAGTATTTT. This codes for CASGHVSDTDTQYF.

There are a few counts of this clonotype. The genes are TRBV7-3 and TRBJ2-3; 12 nucleotides agree with TRBD2. J gave up 0 bases and V 5 bases, and 9 bases lay outside the gene matches. This CDR3 region has 18 residues. Germline CDR1 SGHTA, CDR2 FQGTGA. CDR3 nucleotides: TGTGCCAGCAGCCAGAGCTATGGGACTAGCGGGAGCACAGATACGCAGTATTTT. It translates to CASSQSYGTSGSTDTQYF. The variable domain in full, with the rest retrieved from reference TRBV7-3 and TRBJ2-3, is GAGVSQTPSNKVTEKGKYVELRCDPISGHTALYWYRQSLGQGPEFLIYFQGTGAADDSGLPNDRFFAVRPEGSVSTLKIQRTERGDSAVYLCASSQSYGTSGSTDTQYFGPGTRLTVL.

The chain carries TRBV7-8 and TRBJ2-5; D is uncertain. From germline, CDR1 is SGHVS and CDR2 FQNEAQ. CDR3 length: 13 amino acids. Trimming left V 1 base short and J 4 bases short, with 7 bases between. CDR3 protein: CASSLDHGETQYF. CDR3 nucleotide sequence: TGTGCCAGCAGCTTAGACCATGGAGAGACCCAGTACTTC.

This clonotype was observed a handful of times. V gene TRBV6-2 or TRBV6-3 combines with J gene TRBJ2-3, with 10 bases matching TRBD1. Germline V CDR1 and CDR2: MNHEY, SVGEGT. The CDR3 spans 15 residues. V shed 6 bases, J shed 4 bases, and the junction held 7 bases outside the gene matches. DNA of the CDR3: TGTGCCAGCAGATTACGCGGGACAGGGGCAGATACGCAGTATTTT. Translated, it gives CASRLRGTGADTQYF.

The table lists this clonotype with a few counts. This chain connects TRBV20-1 to TRBJ1-1; D is unresolved. Looked up from germline, CDR1 is DFQATT and CDR2 is SNEGSKA (reference sequence). The V end lost 6 bases, the J end lost 3 bases, and 14 bases lay between the germline ends. This CDR3 region has 13 residues. The DNA of the CDR3 is TGCAGTGCCCGGGCCCAGGATGACACTGAAGCTTTCTTT. As protein: CSARAQDDTEAFF.

V and J are TRBV27 and TRBJ1-5; the D is unclear. The V gene lost 6 bases and the J gene lost 4 bases, with 13 bases spanning the gap. Germline CDR1 MNHEY, CDR2 SMNVEV (reference sequence). The CDR3 spans 14 residues. CDR3 DNA sequence: TGTGCCAGCAGCTCCGGATATGGAAATCAGCCCCAGCATTTT. This encodes CASSSGYGNQPQHF.

This clonotype has just one count. This chain uses TRBV5-1 with TRBJ1-2, with 7 bases identical to TRBD1. The junction had 3 bases not matched to a gene; V was cut back by 4 bases and J by 3 bases. The CDR3 totals 13 residues. CDR1 and CDR2 (germline): SGHRS, YFSETQ. The CDR3 spells CASSQGEYYGYTF. The CDR3 DNA reads as TGCGCCAGCAGCCAGGGGGAATACTATGGCTACACCTTC. Based on the CDR3 plus reference TRBV5-1 and TRBJ1-2, the full variable domain is KAGVTQTPRYLIKTRGQQVTLSCSPISGHRSVSWYQQTPGQGLQFLFEYFSETQRNKGNFPGRFSGRQFSNSRSEMNVSTLELGDSALYLCASSQGEYYGYTFGSGTRLTVV.

This clonotype showed up many times. The V and J genes are TRBV2 and TRBJ2-7; D is undetermined. Trimming pared 10 bases from V and 0 bases from J, leaving 10 bases between. Germline CDR1 is SNHLY and CDR2 is FYNNEI. The CDR3 covers 12 residues. This chain's CDR3 is CATSAFSYEQYF. CDR3 DNA sequence: TGTGCCACCTCGGCCTTCTCCTACGAGCAGTACTTC.

The sample holds a few counts of this clonotype. This chain connects TRBV5-6 to TRBJ2-1, with TRBD1 matching over 10 bases. CDR1 and CDR2 from the germline V gene are SGHDT and YYEEEE. This CDR3 is built from 15 residues. J was trimmed by 6 bases and V by 4 bases; bases with no gene match: 7. CDR3 nucleotides: TGTGCCAGCAGCACACCGGGACAGGGGATCAATGAGCAGTTCTTC. Encoded protein: CASSTPGQGINEQFF.

The chain has TRBV2 and TRBJ2-3, with 11 bases that match TRBD2. The V segment lost 6 bases and the J segment 0 bases; nucleotides outside the gene matches: 20. CDR1 SNHLY and CDR2 FYNNEI come from the germline V gene. The CDR3 is made up of 21 amino acids. The CDR3 loop reads CASSWDRVTSGGHTSTDTQYF. The CDR3 DNA reads as TGTGCCAGCAGCTGGGACCGGGTCACTAGCGGGGGCCATACTAGCACAGATACGCAGTATTTT.

This clonotype was picked up a small number of times. This chain links TRBV12-3 or TRBV12-4 with TRBJ1-5; D gene uncertain. The CDR3 covers 13 residues. V lost 7 bases and J 7 bases, leaving 14 bases between the germline ends. CDR3 residues: CASTLASGQPQHF. In DNA form, the CDR3 reads TGTGCCAGCACCCTTGCGTCGGGACAGCCCCAGCATTTT.

J is TRBJ2-3 and V is TRBV4-2, with 13 nucleotides matching TRBD2. From germline, CDR1 is LGHNA and CDR2 YNFKEQ. The CDR3 loop spans 20 amino acids. The ends lost 0 bases at V and 1 base at J; junction bases unmatched: 10. The CDR3 region has the DNA TGTGCCAGCAGCCAAGATGAACTAGCGGGGGGGCGTTACGGCACAGATACGCAGTATTTT. Its protein is CASSQDELAGGRYGTDTQYF.

V gene TRBV20-1 combines with J gene TRBJ2-5; possibly TRBD1 or TRBD2 for D (5 bases each). Germline V gene data show CDR1 as DFQATT and CDR2 as SNEGSKA (reference sequence). V dropped 5 bases and J dropped 4 bases, with 23 bases sitting between them. This CDR3 is built from 16 residues. CDR3 nucleotides: TGCAGTGCTTCTCAACGTAAAGGGACCTGGGGAGAGACCCAGTACTTC. Its protein product is CSASQRKGTWGETQYF.

The chain links TRBV12-3 or TRBV12-4 to TRBJ2-1; 8 bases map to TRBD1. The V segment lost 7 bases and the J segment 3 bases; nucleotides outside the gene matches: 8. The CDR3 is 15 residues long. CDR3 loop: CASTRGQGGYNEQFF. The CDR3 DNA is TGTGCCAGCACCCGTGGACAGGGAGGCTACAATGAGCAGTTCTTC.

This clonotype was recorded a few times. The rearrangement uses TRBV28 and TRBJ2-7, with 8 bases that match TRBD1. The J segment lost 2 bases and the V segment lost 8 bases, leaving 2 bases of the junction unmatched. In germline, CDR1 is MDHEN, CDR2 SYDVKM. The CDR3 extends over 12 amino acids. CDR3 nucleotides: TGTGCCAGCGAGGACAGGGCCTACGAGCAGTACTTC. Its protein is CASEDRAYEQYF.

This clonotype appeared many times. This sequence joins TRBV29-1 and TRBJ2-3, with D perhaps matching TRBD2 (5 bases). V dropped 4 bases and J dropped 9 bases, with 20 bases sitting between them. The CDR3 is made up of 14 amino acids. Germline V gene data show CDR1 as SQVTM and CDR2 as ANQGSEA. CDR3 residues: CSVGVGFPGRTQYF. CDR3 DNA: TGCAGCGTTGGGGTTGGGTTTCCGGGGAGAACGCAGTATTTT.

This clonotype was detected only a few times. The chain employs TRBV29-1 and TRBJ2-3, with a weak D call TRBD1 (6 bases). Per the germline V gene, CDR1 is SQVTM and CDR2 is ANQGSEA. Trimming took off 8 bases at V and 2 bases at J, with 14 bases between the two ends. This CDR3 region has 13 residues. The DNA for the CDR3 is TGCAGCAAGGGGGACACTCACACAGATACGCAGTATTTT. It yields the protein CSKGDTHTDTQYF.

This chain links TRBV2 with TRBJ1-2; 8 bases are shared with TRBD1. The V and J ends lost 6 bases and 6 bases, in that order; junction bases with no gene match: 6. The CDR3 totals 13 residues. Germline values: CDR1 SNHLY, CDR2 FYNNEI. CDR3 nucleotides: TGTGCCAGCAGGGGGGACAGGTTGGATGGCTACACCTTC. Translation gives CASRGDRLDGYTF. Combining the CDR3 with reference TRBV2 and TRBJ1-2 gives the whole variable domain EPEVTQTPSHQVTQMGQEVILRCVPISNHLYFYWYRQILGQKVEFLVSFYNNEISEKSEIFDDQFSVERPDGSNFTLKIRSTKLEDSAMYFCASRGDRLDGYTFGSGTRLTVV.

This clonotype was counted at least ten times. The chain recombines TRBV12-3 or TRBV12-4 with TRBJ2-7; D is unclear. V was clipped by 6 bases and J by 3 bases, with 6 bases between them. The CDR3 is 11 residues long. CDR3: CASSAYYEQYF. CDR3 bases: TGTGCCAGCAGCGCTTACTACGAGCAGTACTTC.

The chain employs TRBV5-1 and TRBJ2-7, with 7 bases identical to TRBD2. Germline trimming cut 2 bases from V and 1 base from J; bases unmatched to any gene: 12. Germline CDR1 SGHRS, CDR2 YFSETQ. This CDR3 has 17 amino acids. CDR3 amino acids: CASSLFIAGGSSYEQYF. DNA for the CDR3: TGCGCCAGCAGCTTATTTATCGCCGGCGGGAGTTCCTACGAGCAGTACTTC. Combining the CDR3 with reference TRBV5-1 and TRBJ2-7 gives the whole variable domain KAGVTQTPRYLIKTRGQQVTLSCSPISGHRSVSWYQQTPGQGLQFLFEYFSETQRNKGNFPGRFSGRQFSNSRSEMNVSTLELGDSALYLCASSLFIAGGSSYEQYFGPGTRLTVT.

V is TRBV6-1 and J is TRBJ2-3, with D possibly called TRBD1 or TRBD2 (6 bases each). The germline V and J ends were trimmed by 6 bases and 5 bases, with 18 bases remaining between them. Germline V lookup: CDR1 MNHNS, CDR2 SASEGT. The CDR3 runs to 15 residues. The CDR3 loop is CASRPQRGAKDTQYF. The DNA of the CDR3 is TGTGCCAGCAGGCCCCAGAGGGGGGCGAAAGATACGCAGTATTTT.

In its sample, this clonotype was seen a few times. V and J are TRBV7-2 and TRBJ2-3; D unclear. CDR3 length: 15 amino acids. The V gene lost 2 bases and the J gene lost 6 bases, with 15 bases spanning the gap. Germline-derived CDR1 and CDR2 are SGHTA and FQGNSA. CDR3 residues: CASSLPLTGADTQYF. The CDR3 nucleotides read TGTGCCAGCAGCTTACCGCTGACTGGCGCCGATACGCAGTATTTT.

In its sample, this clonotype was seen a few times. The rearrangement joins TRBV7-9 to TRBJ2-2; D is possibly TRBD1 or TRBD2 (5 bases each). Germline V lookup: CDR1 SEHNR, CDR2 FQNEAQ (reference sequence). V dropped 9 bases and J dropped 4 bases, with 15 bases sitting between them. The CDR3 consists of 14 residues. The CDR3 is CASWAQGVTGELFF. CDR3 bases: TGTGCCAGTTGGGCCCAGGGAGTCACCGGGGAGCTGTTTTTT.

This sequence joins TRBV5-1 and TRBJ1-2, with D possibly TRBD1 on 6 matching bases. The V end was cut by 4 bases, the J end by 2 bases, with 21 bases between. The germline CDR1 and CDR2 sequences are SGHRS and YFSETQ. The CDR3 loop spans 17 amino acids. CDR3 in amino acids: CASSPAGEMSRNYGYTF. For the CDR3, the DNA is TGCGCCAGCAGCCCCGCAGGGGAGATGTCGCGCAACTATGGCTACACCTTC.

This clonotype showed up just a few times. The chain combines TRBV25-1 with TRBJ2-7; no reliable D call. This CDR3 comprises 13 residues. V shed 2 bases and J shed 5 bases, with 10 bases lying between them. CDR1 is MGHDK, CDR2 SYGVNS, per germline. This CDR3 reads CASSENLIHEQYF. CDR3 coding DNA: TGTGCCAGCAGTGAAAACTTGATCCACGAGCAGTACTTC.

The chain links TRBV6-1 to TRBJ2-3, with 7 positions matching TRBD2. CDR3 length: 16 residues. Germline loops: CDR1 MNHNS, CDR2 SASEGT. V was pared by 5 bases and J by 0 bases, with 8 bases of the junction left unmatched. CDR3 residues: CASSQWASGSTDTQYF. The DNA for the CDR3 is TGTGCCAGCAGTCAGTGGGCTAGCGGAAGCACAGATACGCAGTATTTT.

At least ten counts were recorded for this clonotype. The genes are TRBV5-5 and TRBJ1-5; D unresolved. Trimming stripped 4 bases from V and 1 base from J, with 9 bases between. CDR1 SGHKS and CDR2 YYEKEE come from the germline V gene (reference sequence). There are 14 residues in the CDR3. DNA for the CDR3: TGTGCCAGCAGCCTGGACGGCAGCAATCAGCCCCAGCATTTT. Protein: CASSLDGSNQPQHF.

The genes are TRBV5-1 and TRBJ1-2; D is unclear. The CDR3 covers 15 residues. The germline V gene has CDR1 SGHRS and CDR2 YFSETQ. The V gene lost 0 bases and the J gene lost 1 base, with 10 bases spanning the gap. The DNA of the CDR3 is TGCGCCAGCAGCTTGGGTGGCGGCTTTAACTATGGCTACACCTTC. Its protein is CASSLGGGFNYGYTF.

The chain is built from TRBV7-9 and TRBJ2-7; 13 bases are a match to TRBD2. This CDR3 is 15 amino acids long. In germline, CDR1 is SEHNR, CDR2 FQNEAQ (reference sequence). Trimming removed 5 bases from V and 5 bases from J; junction bases left unmatched: 6. CDR3 coding DNA: TGTGCCAGCAGCCCTAGTGGGACTAGCGGGAACGAGCAGTACTTC. It codes for CASSPSGTSGNEQYF.